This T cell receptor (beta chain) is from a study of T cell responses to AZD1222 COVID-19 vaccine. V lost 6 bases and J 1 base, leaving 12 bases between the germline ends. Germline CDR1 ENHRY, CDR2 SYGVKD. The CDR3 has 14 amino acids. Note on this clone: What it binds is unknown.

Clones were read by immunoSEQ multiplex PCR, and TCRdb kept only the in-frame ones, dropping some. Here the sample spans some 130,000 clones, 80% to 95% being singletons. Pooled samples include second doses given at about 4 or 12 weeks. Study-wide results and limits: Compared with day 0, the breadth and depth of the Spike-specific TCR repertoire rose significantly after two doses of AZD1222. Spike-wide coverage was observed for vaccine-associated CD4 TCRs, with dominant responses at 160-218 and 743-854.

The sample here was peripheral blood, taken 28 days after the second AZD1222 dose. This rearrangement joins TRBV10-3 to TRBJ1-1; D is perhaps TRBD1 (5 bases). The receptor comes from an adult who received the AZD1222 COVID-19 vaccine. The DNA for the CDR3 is TGTGCCATCAGCTCAACCACAGGGAACACTGAAGCTTTCTTT. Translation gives CAISSTTGNTEAFF.